Presented here are 24 T cell receptor beta chains from one specimen sequenced in a study of blood T cell repertoires in COVID-19. This table comes from immunoSEQ multiplex PCR, and its TCRdb copy is limited to in-frame clones, with some not included. The top ten hold under 45% of the sample, which has approximately 25,000 clones, about four fifths seen once. The sample comprised peripheral blood. Receptors originate from a woman older than 75 with acute or convalescent COVID-19.

This clone was detected only a few times. J is TRBJ2-7 and V is TRBV18; 8 nucleotides align to TRBD1. The V gene end was trimmed by 2 bases and the J gene end by 0 bases; junction bases not matched to a gene: 15. The CDR3 runs 19 residues. Germline V gene sequence: CDR1 KGHSH, CDR2 LQKENI. CDR3 sequence (DNA): TGTGCCAGCTCACCAACTATGATCGTTCCTGGACAGGGCTCCTACGAGCAGTACTTC. This gives the protein CASSPTMIVPGQGSYEQYF.

The V and J genes are TRBV7-6 and TRBJ2-5, with TRBD1 as a possible D gene (5 bases). V was cut by 5 bases and J by 3 bases, with 16 bases left in between. The CDR3 extends over 15 amino acids. The germline V gene has CDR1 SGHVS and CDR2 FNYEAQ. The CDR3 protein is CASSRQGTDKETQYF. Written as DNA, the CDR3 is TGTGCCAGCAGCCGCCAGGGAACTGACAAAGAGACCCAGTACTTC.

The chain combines TRBV6-5 with TRBJ1-2; 10 bases map to TRBD1. J was trimmed by 8 bases and V by 6 bases; bases with no gene match: 9. The CDR3 consists of 14 residues. Per germline, CDR1 MNHEY and CDR2 SVGAGI. The CDR3 sequence: CASRPAGTGEGYTF. CDR3 sequence (DNA): TGTGCCAGCAGGCCGGCCGGGACAGGGGAAGGCTACACCTTC.

J is TRBJ2-5 and V is TRBV18; TRBD2 matches 12 bases. Germline V gene data show CDR1 as KGHSH and CDR2 as LQKENI. The CDR3 spans 16 residues. The J segment lost 3 bases and the V segment lost 3 bases, leaving 5 bases of the junction unmatched. This CDR3 is CASSPLGLAGKETQYF. The CDR3 nucleotides are TGTGCCAGCTCACCCTTGGGACTAGCGGGTAAAGAGACCCAGTACTTC.

In nucleotides, the CDR3 is TGCGCCAGCAGCTTAACGGAAGGGCAGGGGCTTCCTGAAGCTTTCTTT. It encodes CASSLTEGQGLPEAFF. J is TRBJ1-1 and V is TRBV5-1, with D perhaps TRBD1 (6 bases). This CDR3 is 16 amino acids long. V gave up 2 bases and J gave up 6 bases, with 20 bases separating them. In germline, CDR1 is SGHRS, CDR2 YFSETQ.

This chain uses TRBV18 with TRBJ1-5, with TRBD1 matching over 11 bases. The CDR3 totals 16 residues. CDR1 and CDR2 from the germline V gene are KGHSH and LQKENI. J lost 5 bases, V lost 4 bases, and 7 bases had no gene match. CDR3 residues: CASSLGKDRGHQPQHF. CDR3 DNA: TGTGCCAGCTCACTCGGTAAGGACAGGGGGCATCAGCCCCAGCATTTT. Drawing the rest from reference TRBV18 and TRBJ1-5, the complete variable domain is NAGVMQNPRHLVRRRGQEARLRCSPMKGHSHVYWYRQLPEEGLKFMVYLQKENIIDESGMPKERFSAEFPKEGPSILRIQQVVRGDSAAYFCASSLGKDRGHQPQHFGDGTRLSIL.

The rearrangement uses TRBV6-5 and TRBJ1-1; D unresolved. Germline V gene data show CDR1 as MNHEY and CDR2 as SVGAGI. V shed 8 bases and J shed 2 bases, with 6 bases lying between them. CDR3 length: 11 amino acids. CDR3 in amino acids: CASQLNTEAFF. CDR3 coding DNA: TGTGCCAGCCAACTCAACACTGAAGCTTTCTTT.

This clone was seen a handful of times. The chain uses TRBV28 and TRBJ1-2, with 7 bases identical to TRBD1. The germline gives CDR1 MDHEN, CDR2 SYDVKM. The CDR3 has 13 amino acids. J was trimmed by 6 bases and V by 5 bases; bases with no gene match: 6. The CDR3 bases are TGTGCCAGCAGTCCACCGACAGGGAATGGCTACACCTTC. Its translation: CASSPPTGNGYTF.

V and J are TRBV27 and TRBJ1-6, with a tentative D call TRBD1 (6 bases). Germline CDR1 is MNHEY and CDR2 is SMNVEV (reference sequence). The V and J ends lost 8 bases and 7 bases respectively, with 15 bases between them. CDR3 length: 14 residues. The CDR3 loop reads CASLPDRRNSPLHF. The CDR3 nucleotides are TGTGCCAGCCTCCCCGACAGGAGGAATTCACCCCTCCACTTT.

The V gene is TRBV28, the J gene TRBJ1-2, with 7 bases lining up with TRBD1. The germline V gene has CDR1 MDHEN and CDR2 SYDVKM. After removal of 6 bases from V and 8 bases from J, the junction contained 18 bases not matched to a gene. The CDR3 sequence is 16 residues long. In DNA form, the CDR3 reads TGTGCCAGCAGACCGATGGGCGACAGGGTCAGAGGAGGCTACACCTTC. Protein: CASRPMGDRVRGGYTF.

This clone is termed medium-sized. The chain couples TRBV7-9 to TRBJ1-6; no firm D call. In germline, CDR1 is SEHNR, CDR2 FQNEAQ (reference sequence). V was trimmed by 5 bases and J by 0 bases, leaving 14 bases between them. The CDR3 runs 17 residues. CDR3 sequence reads: CASSATLRSSYNSPLHF. CDR3 bases: TGTGCCAGCAGCGCCACCCTCCGGAGCTCCTATAATTCACCCCTCCACTTT.

This clone was found once. The gene calls are TRBV7-3 and TRBJ2-1; TRBD2 aligns across 11 bases. The CDR3 has 17 residues. Trimming at V came to 5 bases and at J to 6 bases, leaving 12 bases not matched to a gene. CDR1 and CDR2 from the germline V gene are SGHTA and FQGTGA. CDR3 in amino acids: CASSPQPLAGGLNEQFF. In DNA, the CDR3 is TGTGCCAGCAGCCCCCAACCGCTAGCGGGGGGCCTCAATGAGCAGTTCTTC.

The V and J genes are TRBV20-1 and TRBJ2-4, with 8 nucleotides matching TRBD1. Trimming removed 3 bases from V and 3 bases from J; junction bases left unmatched: 10. CDR1 and CDR2 (germline): DFQATT, SNEGSKA (reference sequence). The CDR3 has 16 residues. The CDR3, as DNA: TGCAGTGCTAGTGAATCGGACAGGGAGGACAAAAACATTCAGTACTTC. It is translated as CSASESDREDKNIQYF.

This chain uses TRBV9 with TRBJ2-1, with TRBD1 matching over 8 bases. The J segment lost 7 bases and the V segment lost 0 bases, leaving 6 bases of the junction unmatched. Germline assignment: CDR1 SGDLS and CDR2 YYNGEE. This CDR3 comprises 15 residues. The CDR3 reads CASSVASTGVNEQFF. The CDR3 DNA reads as TGTGCCAGCAGCGTAGCGTCGACAGGGGTGAATGAGCAGTTCTTC.

The chain recombines TRBV6-6 with TRBJ2-2; 9 nucleotides line up with TRBD1. CDR3 length: 16 amino acids. The germline gives CDR1 MNHNY, CDR2 SVGAGI (reference sequence). V shed 5 bases, J shed 2 bases, and the junction held 6 bases outside the gene matches. In DNA form, the CDR3 reads TGTGCCAGCAGTCCCCCGGGACAGGGAAACACCGGGGAGCTGTTTTTT. It is translated as CASSPPGQGNTGELFF.

The DNA for the CDR3 is TGTGCCAGCAGCCCCCGCAGGGCGGACTATGGCTACACCTTC. This gives the protein CASSPRRADYGYTF. V gene TRBV3-1 (or the pseudogene TRBV3-2) combines with J gene TRBJ1-2; perhaps TRBD1 as D (5 bases). The CDR3 totals 14 residues. Germline lookup yields CDR1 LGHDT and CDR2 YNNKEL (reference sequence). The germline V and J ends were trimmed by 4 bases and 3 bases, with 12 bases remaining between them.

This chain connects TRBV28 to TRBJ1-1, with 7 nucleotides matching TRBD1. Germline V gene lookup returns CDR1 MDHEN and CDR2 SYDVKM. V dropped 6 bases and J dropped 5; count of bases not matched to a gene: 6. This CDR3 has 13 amino acids. The CDR3 is CASSSQGRTEAFF. The DNA of the CDR3 is TGTGCCAGCAGCTCACAGGGGAGGACTGAAGCTTTCTTT.

The gene calls are TRBV7-9 and TRBJ1-2, with 7 bases aligning to TRBD1. V dropped 5 bases and J dropped 7; count of bases not matched to a gene: 7. Germline CDR1 is SEHNR and CDR2 is FQNEAQ (reference sequence). CDR3 length: 13 amino acids. CDR3 nucleotides: TGTGCCAGCAGCCGAGACAGGGTGGGTGGCTACACCTTC. This codes for CASSRDRVGGYTF. Full variable domain (outside the CDR3, taken from reference TRBV7-9 and TRBJ1-2): DTGVSQNPRHKITKRGQNVTFRCDPISEHNRLYWYRQTLGQGPEFLTYFQNEAQLEKSRLLSDRFSAERPKGSFSTLEIQRTEQGDSAMYLCASSRDRVGGYTFGSGTRLTVV.

Comment on this clone: Relative to the germline gene, one junction end is altered; a read error may explain this. The rearrangement joins TRBV10-3 to TRBJ1-3, with a tentative D call TRBD1 (5 bases). CDR3 length equals 15 residues. The germline V gene has CDR1 ENHRY and CDR2 SYGVKD. The CDR3 sequence is CAINERRDFGNTIYF. For the CDR3, the DNA is TGTGCCATCAATGAGAGGAGGGACTTTGGAAACACCATATATTTT.

V is TRBV9 and J is TRBJ1-6; no clear D gene. CDR3 length: 15 amino acids. Deletions cut 6 bases from V and 0 bases from J, with 10 bases between. Germline CDR1 is SGDLS and CDR2 is YYNGEE. The CDR3 loop is CASKGASSYNSPLHF. The CDR3, as DNA: TGTGCCAGCAAGGGAGCCTCCTCCTATAATTCACCCCTCCACTTT.

The rearrangement links TRBV4-3 to TRBJ1-2; 8 bases are a match to TRBD1. With 0 bases clipped from V and 14 bases from J, the junction kept 8 bases outside the gene matches. Germline CDR1 and CDR2: LGHNA and YSLEER. This CDR3 spans 13 amino acids. The CDR3 DNA reads as TGCGCCAGCAGCCAAGATTTTGGACAGGGAGGGACCTTC. Translated: CASSQDFGQGGTF.

This chain's CDR3 is CATSGLRDRGFHSPLHF. CDR3 bases: TGTGCCACCAGTGGACTCCGGGACAGGGGGTTCCATTCACCCCTCCACTTT. The chain is built from TRBV24-1 and TRBJ1-6, with 11 bases matching TRBD1. The CDR3 is made up of 17 amino acids. V was clipped by 5 bases and J by 8 bases; unmatched bases: 10. CDR1 KGHDR and CDR2 SFDVKD come from the germline V gene.

V gene TRBV28 combines with J gene TRBJ1-1; TRBD1 is a possible D gene (6 bases). Germline lookup yields CDR1 MDHEN and CDR2 SYDVKM. V gave up 4 bases and J gave up 5 bases, with 11 bases separating them. The CDR3 covers 13 residues. CDR3 sequence: CASSSGALTEAFF. CDR3 nucleotide sequence: TGTGCCAGCAGTTCAGGGGCTTTAACTGAAGCTTTCTTT.

V and J are TRBV5-4 and TRBJ2-7; tentative D call: TRBD1 (6 bases). Germline V gene lookup returns CDR1 SGHNT and CDR2 YYREEE (reference sequence). CDR3 length equals 13 residues. Deletions cut 4 bases from V and 5 bases from J, with 13 bases between. The CDR3 protein is CASSRAGDHEQYF. CDR3 nucleotide sequence: TGTGCCAGCAGCAGGGCAGGGGACCACGAGCAGTACTTC.